Listed below are T cell receptor beta chains from one sample, sequenced in a study of cytomegalovirus exposure and HLA in healthy donors. Repertoires were generated with immunoSEQ multiplex PCR, while TCRdb's copy carries only in-frame clones and drops some. The table has 130,000 to 150,000 clones, 73% seen once. The sample comprised PBMCs. These receptors originate from a woman between 18 and 30 years old in good health and CMV-seronegative. The CDR3 runs from the conserved cysteine through the conserved F or W. D genes are given only for firm matches. Where a row states a size, it is once, few, many or the class of an expanded clone; other rows omit it.

>TRBJ1-1|.|TRBV28|.
TGTGCCAGCAGTCCCGCGGGAGGGGGGAACACTGAAGCTTTCTTT
CASSPAGGGNTEAFF
>TRBJ1-6|.|TRBV2|TRBD1
TGTGCCAGCACTAAGACAGGGCCGAATTCACCCCTCCACTTT
CASTKTGPNSPLHF
>TRBJ1-5|.|TRBV6-1|.
TGTGCCAGCATCCCCACAGGATACAATCAGCCCCAGCATTTT
CASIPTGYNQPQHF
>TRBJ2-2|.|TRBV7-3|.
TGTGCCAGCAGCTTTGGGGGGGCCTGGACCGGGGAGCTGTTTTTT
CASSFGGAWTGELFF
>TRBJ2-4|.|TRBV9|TRBD2
TGTGCCAGCAGCGTAGGGGCGGGACTAGCGGGTGGTGGCATTCAGTACTTC
CASSVGAGLAGGGIQYF
>TRBJ2-5|.|TRBV4-2|TRBD2
TGTGCCAGCAGCCCCCTAGGGACTAGCGGGGAGGGGGAGACCCAGTACTTC
CASSPLGTSGEGETQYF
>TRBJ1-5|.|TRBV2|.
TGTGCCAGCAGTAGCGATCAGCCCCAGCATTTT
CASSSDQPQHF
>TRBJ2-7|.|TRBV19|TRBD1
TGTGCCAGTAGCCAACAGGGGTACTCCTACGAGCAGTACTTC
CASSQQGYSYEQYF
>TRBJ1-1|.|TRBV4-3|.
TGCGCCAGCAGCCAAGATCAGGACAGAGACACTGAAGCTTTCTTT
CASSQDQDRDTEAFF
>TRBJ1-5|.|TRBV30|.
TGTGCCTGGAGTACAGGGTTACAGCCCCAGCATTTT
CAWSTGLQPQHF
>TRBJ2-3|.|TRBV18|.
TGTGCCAGCTCACCACCGAGGTCGCCCACAATTTTCACAGATACGCAGTATTTT
CASSPPRSPTIFTDTQYF
>TRBJ1-1|few|TRBV30|TRBD1
TGTGCCTGGAGTTCTCAGGGGGACACTGAAGCTTTCTTT
CAWSSQGDTEAFF
>TRBJ1-1|.|TRBV10-3|.
TGTGCCATCAGTGAGTCTATCACCTTAGACACTGAAGCTTTCTTT
CAISESITLDTEAFF
>TRBJ1-1|.|TRBV28|.
TGTGCCAGCAGTTACCAGGGGTCCCGGGGCACTGAAGCTTTCTTT
CASSYQGSRGTEAFF
>TRBJ2-2|.|TRBV6-6|.
TGTGCCAGCCACGTCAGGGTAGACACCGGGGAGCTGTTTTTT
CASHVRVDTGELFF
>TRBJ1-4|.|TRBV15|.
TGTGCCACCAGCAGAGCGGCAGGGGCGAATGAAAAACTGTTTTTT
CATSRAAGANEKLFF
>TRBJ2-7|few|TRBV5-1|TRBD1
TGCGCCAGCAGTCGTGGGACAGGGGGCGGCGAGCAGTACTTC
CASSRGTGGGEQYF
>TRBJ2-5|.|TRBV19|TRBD2
TGTGCCAGTAGGGATAGCGGGGCTGGAGAGACCCAGTACTTC
CASRDSGAGETQYF